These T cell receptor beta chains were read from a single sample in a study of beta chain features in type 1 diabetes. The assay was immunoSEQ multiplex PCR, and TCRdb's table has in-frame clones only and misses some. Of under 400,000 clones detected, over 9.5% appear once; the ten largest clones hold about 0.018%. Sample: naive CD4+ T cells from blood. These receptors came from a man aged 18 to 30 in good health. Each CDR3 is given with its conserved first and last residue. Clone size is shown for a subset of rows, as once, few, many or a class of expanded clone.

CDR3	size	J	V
CASSSPTGTQYF	few	TRBJ2-5	TRBV11-2
CASSPPTSRRNEKLFF	NA	TRBJ1-4	TRBV18
CSAGGGNPNEKLFF	few	TRBJ1-4	TRBV29-1
CASSDTGYTTYEQYF	few	TRBJ2-7	TRBV6-6
CASSLRLTKVDEQFF	NA	TRBJ2-1	TRBV5-4
CASSLGGHGYGYTF	few	TRBJ1-2	TRBV28
CASWAGGTYEQYF	NA	TRBJ2-7	TRBV28
CASSLGRGSSYNEQFF	NA	TRBJ2-1	TRBV5-1
CASSDYSLLNEQFF	NA	TRBJ2-1	TRBV6-1
CASSPGSSGEQFF	few	TRBJ2-1	TRBV7-3
CASSYSLNQPQHF	NA	TRBJ1-5	TRBV6-5
CASSFMIGQNTGELFF	few	TRBJ2-2	TRBV5-1
CASSWTGNTGELFF	few	TRBJ2-2	TRBV6-1
CATSTRTSEQYF	NA	TRBJ2-7	TRBV15
CASSMDRGVTLKDTQYF	NA	TRBJ2-3	TRBV19
CASHPRSQAAYEQYF	NA	TRBJ2-7	TRBV5-4
CASSPRQGVIEAFF	NA	TRBJ1-1	TRBV28
CASRRQGANYGYTF	few	TRBJ1-2	TRBV5-4
CSVGKGENYGYTF	NA	TRBJ1-2	TRBV29-1
CASSIAGELINEQFF	few	TRBJ2-1	TRBV28
CAISSGTGGETQYF	NA	TRBJ2-5	TRBV10-3
CASSFMLAGLTNEQFF	NA	TRBJ2-1	TRBV28
CASSSRQFQETQYF	few	TRBJ2-5	TRBV9
CASSTASGGRYNEQFF	few	TRBJ2-1	TRBV7-2
CASSLDGTGGETQYF	NA	TRBJ2-5	TRBV5-1
CATRLAGDGDTQYF	few	TRBJ2-3	TRBV10-3
CASSLKSGGPGGYEQYF	few	TRBJ2-7	TRBV7-2
CASSQDQGRRYEQYF	NA	TRBJ2-7	TRBV4-2
CASYPTGGNTYEQYF	NA	TRBJ2-7	TRBV28
CASSYPGGDREQFF	NA	TRBJ2-1	TRBV11-2
CATSRDLTAGYGYTF	NA	TRBJ1-2	TRBV15
CAWSVLLRDRSSPLHF	NA	TRBJ1-6	TRBV30
CASSSRTSGVSTDTQYF	NA	TRBJ2-3	TRBV7-2
CASSTSGSQETQYF	few	TRBJ2-5	TRBV5-4
CASSREEASAYEQYF	few	TRBJ2-7	TRBV4-2
CAWKSGGGGFYNEQFF	NA	TRBJ2-1	TRBV30
CASSQTGTDSYEQYF	NA	TRBJ2-7	TRBV7-9
CASSYGTEPSYGYTF	NA	TRBJ1-2	TRBV7-9